This TCR beta chain emerged from a study of cytotoxic CD8 clonotypes in ibrutinib-treated CLL (dated by TCRdb to about 2021). Describing the broader study: The cohort had about a dozen relapsed/refractory and roughly 15 treatment-naive patients; around 17 were IGHV unmutated. Partial responses were observed in about 24 patients and complete responses in 2; after a median follow-up of around 64 months, remission was maintained in around 14 patients and progression was observed in about twelve. The response samples were drawn at a median of roughly twelve months into treatment, with a range of roughly 6 to 40 months. An average of 255,043 productive templates and tens of thousands of productive rearrangements was obtained per sample. Longitudinal samples were available for about 30% of the roughly 86 trial participants. Cryopreserved peripheral blood mononuclear cells were collected at three points: before therapy, at response, and at either sustained remission or disease progression. Every remission and progressive disease sample was obtained while ibrutinib was still being received by the patients.

The V and J ends are trimmed by 1 base and 5 bases, leaving 10 bases between them. Spanning cysteine to phenylalanine, the CDR3 consists of 15 amino acids. The only DNA kept is the CDR3, 45 bases in frame from the first base. From the germline V gene, CDR1 is SGDLS and CDR2 is YYNGEE. On a MiSeq, deep resolution sequencing aimed for a depth between 1 in 1 million and 1 in 200,000 T cells, with each clonotype covered 10x on average. The immunoSEQ hsTCRB Kit was used to generate the TCR beta libraries. Per the authors' processing: The data were analyzed with ImmunoSEQ Analyzer and ImmunoSEQ Data Assistant, and V, D and J gene assignments followed IMGT definitions. Clonality, with values ranging from 0 to 1, was calculated as one minus the normalized Shannon entropy of productive rearrangement frequencies. Only overrepresented clonotypes making up at least 0.05% of the repertoire of each patient were included in the public clonotype analysis. About a dozen age-matched healthy donor repertoires from immuneACCESS were used as controls for clonality. As stored in TCRdb, this immuneACCESS dataset retains in-frame rearrangements with V and J assigned. A fraction of the clones does not appear; measured against another copy, unresolved V genes explain less than half of the discrepancy, and the remainder lacks a known reason. The DNA gave D and trimming, while V, J and clone size come from that table. The sample data list 29,000 or so clones, and about 70% of these were observed just once. The biggest ten clones account for approximately 58% of the sample.

Results the study describes overall, beyond this receptor: Baseline clonality exceeded that of age-matched healthy donors and correlated strongly with circulating CD8+ T-cell counts. An increase in clonality was observed at ibrutinib response, with clonality remaining stable during sustained remission and falling back toward baseline at progression. Sampling times were not matched between sustained-remission and progressing patients, and lymph node repertoires were not studied. Public clonotypes were rare and either contracted or stayed stable during treatment, and the rise in clonality at ibrutinib response reflected the expansion of private clonotypes.

On this clone: The specificity of this receptor is unknown. No per-base quality is available; no much larger clone lies one base away.

Sample time point, as interpreted from the label and publication: approximately 25 months on ibrutinib. For TCR beta library preparation, approximately 2 micrograms of genomic DNA were isolated from cryopreserved PBMCs. Longitudinal blood samples from CLL patients on ibrutinib monotherapy underwent high-throughput TCR beta sequencing. The patients were enrolled in a single-center, open-label phase 2 trial of ibrutinib monotherapy. The sequence links TRBV9 to TRBJ1-6; TRBD1 is perhaps the D gene, given 6 matching bases. The TCR originated in a human donor with chronic lymphocytic leukemia. Material: PBMCs, obtained after 24 months of ibrutinib treatment. The DNA sequence is given as TGTGCCAGCAGCGTAATGACAGGCCATAATTCACCCCTCCACTTT. It is translated as CASSVMTGHNSPLHF.